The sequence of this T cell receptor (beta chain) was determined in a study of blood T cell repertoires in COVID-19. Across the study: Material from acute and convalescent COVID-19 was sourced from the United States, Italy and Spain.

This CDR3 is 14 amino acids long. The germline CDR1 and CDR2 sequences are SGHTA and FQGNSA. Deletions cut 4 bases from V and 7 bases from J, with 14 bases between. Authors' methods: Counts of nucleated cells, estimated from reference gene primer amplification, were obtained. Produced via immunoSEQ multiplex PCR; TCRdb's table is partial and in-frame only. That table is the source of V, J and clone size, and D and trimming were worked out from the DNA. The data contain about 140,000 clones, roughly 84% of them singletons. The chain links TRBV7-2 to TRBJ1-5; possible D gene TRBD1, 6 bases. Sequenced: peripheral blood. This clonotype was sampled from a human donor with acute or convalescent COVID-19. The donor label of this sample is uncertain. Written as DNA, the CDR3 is TGTGCCAGCAGCTCACAGGGCATAGGGCAGCCCCAGCATTTT. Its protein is CASSSQGIGQPQHF. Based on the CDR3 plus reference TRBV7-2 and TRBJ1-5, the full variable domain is GAGVSQSPSNKVTEKGKDVELRCDPISGHTALYWYRQSLGQGLEFLIYFQGNSAPDKSGLPSDRFSAERTGGSVSTLTIQRTQQEDSAVYLCASSSQGIGQPQHFGDGTRLSIL.